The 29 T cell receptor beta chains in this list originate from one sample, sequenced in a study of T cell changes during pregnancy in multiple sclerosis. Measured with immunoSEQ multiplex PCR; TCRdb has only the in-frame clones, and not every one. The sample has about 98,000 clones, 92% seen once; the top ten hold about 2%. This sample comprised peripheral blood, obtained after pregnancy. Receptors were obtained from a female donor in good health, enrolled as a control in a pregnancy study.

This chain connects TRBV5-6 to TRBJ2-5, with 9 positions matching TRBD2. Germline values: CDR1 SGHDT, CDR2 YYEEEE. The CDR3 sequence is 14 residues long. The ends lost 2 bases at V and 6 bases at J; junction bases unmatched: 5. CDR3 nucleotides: TGTGCCAGCAGCTTCGCGGGGGGGCGGAAGACCCAGTACTTC. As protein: CASSFAGGRKTQYF.

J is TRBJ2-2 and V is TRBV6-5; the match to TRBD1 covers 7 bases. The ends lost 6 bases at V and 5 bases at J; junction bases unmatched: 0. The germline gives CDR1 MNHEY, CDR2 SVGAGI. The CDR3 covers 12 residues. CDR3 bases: TGTGCCAGCAGGACAGGGACCGGGGAGCTGTTTTTT. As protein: CASRTGTGELFF.

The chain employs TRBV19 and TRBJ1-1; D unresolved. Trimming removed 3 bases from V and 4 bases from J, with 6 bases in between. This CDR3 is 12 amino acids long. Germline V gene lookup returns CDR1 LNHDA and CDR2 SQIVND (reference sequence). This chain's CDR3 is CASSIAATEAFF. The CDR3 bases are TGTGCCAGTAGTATTGCGGCCACTGAAGCTTTCTTT.

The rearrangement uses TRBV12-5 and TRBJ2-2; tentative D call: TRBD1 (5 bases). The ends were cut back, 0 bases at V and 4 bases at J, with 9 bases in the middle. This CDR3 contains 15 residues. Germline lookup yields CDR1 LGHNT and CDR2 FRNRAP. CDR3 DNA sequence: TGTGCTAGTGGTTTGGTGACAGCGATCACCGGGGAGCTGTTTTTT. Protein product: CASGLVTAITGELFF.

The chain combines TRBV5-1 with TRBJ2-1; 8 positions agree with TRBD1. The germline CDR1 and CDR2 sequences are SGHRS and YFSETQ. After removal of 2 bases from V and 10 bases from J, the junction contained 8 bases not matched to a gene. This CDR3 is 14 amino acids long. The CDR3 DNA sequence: TGCGCCAGCAGCTTTGTCCAGGGGGCTGGAGAGCAGTTCTTC. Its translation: CASSFVQGAGEQFF.

CDR3 sequence (DNA): TGTGCCAGCAGTTACAGACGGCCGGGGGAAAAACTGTTTTTT. Translated, it gives CASSYRRPGEKLFF. The V gene is TRBV6-5, the J gene TRBJ1-4; the D is unclear. Germline loops: CDR1 MNHEY, CDR2 SVGAGI. The CDR3 is 14 amino acids. The V gene lost 2 bases and the J gene lost 8 bases, with 12 bases spanning the gap.

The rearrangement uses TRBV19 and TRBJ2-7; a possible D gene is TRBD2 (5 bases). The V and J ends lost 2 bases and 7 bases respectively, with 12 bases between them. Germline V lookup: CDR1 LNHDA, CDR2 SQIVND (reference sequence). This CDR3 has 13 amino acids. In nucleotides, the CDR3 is TGTGCCAGTAGTATATCCGGGGTAGGGGAGCAGTACTTC. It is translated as CASSISGVGEQYF.

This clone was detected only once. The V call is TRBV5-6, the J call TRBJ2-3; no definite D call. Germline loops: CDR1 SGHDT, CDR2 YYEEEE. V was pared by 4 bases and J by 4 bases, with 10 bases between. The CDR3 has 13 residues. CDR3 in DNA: TGTGCCAGCAGCCGACAAATTCCAGATACGCAGTATTTT. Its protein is CASSRQIPDTQYF.

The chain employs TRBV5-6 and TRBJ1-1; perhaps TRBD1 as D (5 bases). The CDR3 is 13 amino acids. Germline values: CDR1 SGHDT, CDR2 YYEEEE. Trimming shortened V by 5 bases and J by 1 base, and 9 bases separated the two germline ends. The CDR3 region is CASSFRENTEAFF. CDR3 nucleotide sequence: TGTGCCAGCAGTTTCAGGGAGAACACTGAAGCTTTCTTT.

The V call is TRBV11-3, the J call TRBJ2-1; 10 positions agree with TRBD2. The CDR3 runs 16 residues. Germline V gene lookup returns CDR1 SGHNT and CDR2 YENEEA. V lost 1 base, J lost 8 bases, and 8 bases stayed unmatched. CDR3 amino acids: CASSLVLAGEVHEQFF. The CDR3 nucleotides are TGTGCCAGCAGCTTAGTTCTAGCGGGAGAGGTTCATGAGCAGTTCTTC.

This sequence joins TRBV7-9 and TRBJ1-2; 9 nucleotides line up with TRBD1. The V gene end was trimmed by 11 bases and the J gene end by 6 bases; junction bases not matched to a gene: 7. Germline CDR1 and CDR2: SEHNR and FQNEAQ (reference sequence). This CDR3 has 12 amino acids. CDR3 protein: CAAGTGGDGYTF. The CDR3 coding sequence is TGTGCCGCTGGAACAGGGGGCGATGGCTACACCTTC.

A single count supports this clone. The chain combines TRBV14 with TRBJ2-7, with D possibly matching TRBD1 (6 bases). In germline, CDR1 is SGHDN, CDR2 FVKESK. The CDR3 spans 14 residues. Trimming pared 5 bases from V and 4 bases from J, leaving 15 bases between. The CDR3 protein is CASSSPNRDYEQYF. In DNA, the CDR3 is TGTGCCAGCAGCTCCCCTAACAGGGATTACGAGCAGTACTTC.

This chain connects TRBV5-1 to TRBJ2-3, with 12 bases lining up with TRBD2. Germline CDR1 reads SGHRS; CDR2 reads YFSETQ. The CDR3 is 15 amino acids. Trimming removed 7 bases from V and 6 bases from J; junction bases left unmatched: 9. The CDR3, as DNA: TGCGCCAGCCGCCGGACTAGCGGGGACGCGGATACGCAGTATTTT. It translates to CASRRTSGDADTQYF.

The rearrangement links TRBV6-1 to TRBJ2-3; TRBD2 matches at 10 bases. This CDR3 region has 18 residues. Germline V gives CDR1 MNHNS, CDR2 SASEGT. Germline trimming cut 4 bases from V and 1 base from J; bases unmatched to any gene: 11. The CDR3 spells CASSGPLETSGRTDTQYF. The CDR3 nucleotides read TGTGCCAGCAGTGGACCATTGGAGACTAGCGGGCGCACAGATACGCAGTATTTT.

The CDR3 spells CASRPQIGGQNEQFF. DNA of the CDR3: TGTGCCAGTAGACCCCAGATAGGTGGGCAGAATGAGCAGTTCTTC. The chain employs TRBV19 and TRBJ2-1; D is unclear. V lost 6 bases, J lost 7 bases, and 19 bases lay in between. CDR3 length: 15 amino acids. CDR1 is LNHDA and CDR2 is SQIVND in the germline V gene (reference sequence).

CDR3 sequence: CASSPPTSGAYEQFF. CDR3 in DNA: TGTGCCAGCTCACCCCCGACTAGCGGGGCATATGAGCAGTTCTTC. The chain couples TRBV18 to TRBJ2-1, with 11 bases identical to TRBD2. V was clipped by 3 bases and J by 8 bases; unmatched bases: 6. This CDR3 contains 15 residues. Germline V CDR1 and CDR2: KGHSH, LQKENI.

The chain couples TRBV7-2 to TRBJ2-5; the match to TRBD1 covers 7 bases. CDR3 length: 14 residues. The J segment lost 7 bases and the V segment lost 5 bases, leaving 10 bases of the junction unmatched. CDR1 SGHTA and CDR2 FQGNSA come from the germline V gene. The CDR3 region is CASSARQGLGTQYF. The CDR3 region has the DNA TGTGCCAGCAGCGCCAGACAGGGCTTGGGGACCCAGTACTTC.

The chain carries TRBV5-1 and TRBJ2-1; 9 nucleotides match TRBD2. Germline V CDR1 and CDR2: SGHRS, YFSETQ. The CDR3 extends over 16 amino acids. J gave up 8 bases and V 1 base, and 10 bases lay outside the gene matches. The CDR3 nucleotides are TGCGCCAGCAGCTTGTCCCTTAGCGGGAGCGGCGATGAGCAGTTCTTC. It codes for CASSLSLSGSGDEQFF.

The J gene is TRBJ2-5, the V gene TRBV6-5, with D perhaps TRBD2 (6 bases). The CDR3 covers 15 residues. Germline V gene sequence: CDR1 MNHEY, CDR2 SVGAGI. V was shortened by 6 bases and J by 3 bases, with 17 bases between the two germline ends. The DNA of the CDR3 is TGTGCCAGCAGATTAGGGGTCCGCGGGAAAGAGACCCAGTACTTC. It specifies CASRLGVRGKETQYF.

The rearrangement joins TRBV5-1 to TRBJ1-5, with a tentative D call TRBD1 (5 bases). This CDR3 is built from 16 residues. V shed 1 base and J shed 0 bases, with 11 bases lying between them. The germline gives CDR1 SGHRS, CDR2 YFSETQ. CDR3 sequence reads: CASSLTGDFSNQPQHF. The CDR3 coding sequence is TGCGCCAGCAGCTTGACGGGGGATTTTAGCAATCAGCCCCAGCATTTT. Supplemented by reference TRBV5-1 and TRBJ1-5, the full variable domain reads KAGVTQTPRYLIKTRGQQVTLSCSPISGHRSVSWYQQTPGQGLQFLFEYFSETQRNKGNFPGRFSGRQFSNSRSEMNVSTLELGDSALYLCASSLTGDFSNQPQHFGDGTRLSIL.

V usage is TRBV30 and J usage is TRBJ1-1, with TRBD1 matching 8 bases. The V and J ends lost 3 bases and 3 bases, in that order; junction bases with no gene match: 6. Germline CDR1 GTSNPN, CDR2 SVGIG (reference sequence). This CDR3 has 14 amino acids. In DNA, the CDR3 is TGTGCCTGGAGAAATACGGACAGGGACACTGAAGCTTTCTTT. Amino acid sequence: CAWRNTDRDTEAFF. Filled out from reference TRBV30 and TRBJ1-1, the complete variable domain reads SQTIHQWPATLVQPVGSPLSLECTVEGTSNPNLYWYRQAAGRGLQLLFYSVGIGQISSEVPQNLSASRPQDRQFILSSKKLLLSDSGFYLCAWRNTDRDTEAFFGQGTRLTVV.

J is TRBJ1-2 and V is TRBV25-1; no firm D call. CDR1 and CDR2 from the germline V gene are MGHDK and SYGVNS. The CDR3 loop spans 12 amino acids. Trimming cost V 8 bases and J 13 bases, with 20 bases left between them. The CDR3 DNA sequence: TGTGCCAGCGCTCCCCCGGGGTTTTTAATCACCTTC. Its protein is CASAPPGFLITF.

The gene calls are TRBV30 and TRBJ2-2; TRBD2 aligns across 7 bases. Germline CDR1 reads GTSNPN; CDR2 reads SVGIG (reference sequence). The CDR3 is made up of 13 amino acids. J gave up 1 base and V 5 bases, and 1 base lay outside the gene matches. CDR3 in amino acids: CAWPGGNTGELFF. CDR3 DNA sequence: TGTGCCTGGCCGGGGGGGAACACCGGGGAGCTGTTTTTT.

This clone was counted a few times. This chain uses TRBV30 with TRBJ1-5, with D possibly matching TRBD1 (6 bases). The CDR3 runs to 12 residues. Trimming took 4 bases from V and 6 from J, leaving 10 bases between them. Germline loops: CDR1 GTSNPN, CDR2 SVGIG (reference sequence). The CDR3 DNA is TGTGCCTGGAACAGGGAACGTCAGCCCCAGCATTTT. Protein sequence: CAWNRERQPQHF.

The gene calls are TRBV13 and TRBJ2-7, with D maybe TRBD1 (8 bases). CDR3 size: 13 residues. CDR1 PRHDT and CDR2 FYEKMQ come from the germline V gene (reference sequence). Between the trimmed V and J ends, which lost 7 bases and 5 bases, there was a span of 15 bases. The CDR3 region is CASTQGGLHEQYF. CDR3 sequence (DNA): TGTGCCAGCACACAGGGGGGGTTGCACGAGCAGTACTTC.

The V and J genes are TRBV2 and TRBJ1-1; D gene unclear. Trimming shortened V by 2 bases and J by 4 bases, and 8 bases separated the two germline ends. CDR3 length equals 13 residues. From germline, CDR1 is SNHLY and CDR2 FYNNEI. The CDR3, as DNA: TGTGCCAGCAGTGAACCGGTCGGCACTGAAGCTTTCTTT. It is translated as CASSEPVGTEAFF.

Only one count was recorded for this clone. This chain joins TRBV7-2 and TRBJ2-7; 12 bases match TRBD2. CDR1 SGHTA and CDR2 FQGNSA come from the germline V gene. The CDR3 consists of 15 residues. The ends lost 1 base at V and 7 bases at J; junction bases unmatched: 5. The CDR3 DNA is TGTGCCAGCAGCTTAGAACTAGCGGGGGGTGGGGAGCAGTACTTC. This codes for CASSLELAGGGEQYF.

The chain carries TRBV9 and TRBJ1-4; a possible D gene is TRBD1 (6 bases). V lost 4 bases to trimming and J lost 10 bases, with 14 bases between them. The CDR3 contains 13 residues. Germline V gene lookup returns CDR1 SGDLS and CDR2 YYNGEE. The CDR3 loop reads CASSPTGGPKLFF. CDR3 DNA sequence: TGTGCCAGCAGCCCTACCGGGGGGCCAAAACTGTTTTTT.

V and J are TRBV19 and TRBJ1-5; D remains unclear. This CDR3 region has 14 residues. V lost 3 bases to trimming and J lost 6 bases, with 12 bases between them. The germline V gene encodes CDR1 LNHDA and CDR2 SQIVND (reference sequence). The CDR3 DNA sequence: TGTGCCAGTAGTATTCGGGGTCCAGGTCAGCCCCAGCATTTT. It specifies CASSIRGPGQPQHF.